Listed below are T cell receptor beta chains from one sample, sequenced in a study of blood T cell repertoires in COVID-19. The method was immunoSEQ multiplex PCR; TCRdb's version includes in-frame clones alone and lacks a portion of them. The repertoire includes tens of thousands of clones, 88% of them detected once, and approximately 7.4% sits in the top ten. Sequencing used peripheral blood. These receptors were collected from a man aged 70 or older with acute or convalescent COVID-19. CDR3s include the opening cysteine and the closing phenylalanine or tryptophan. D genes are given only for firm matches. Part of the rows lack a size; the others show once, few, many or a class for expanded clones.

size: NA
D: NA
J: TRBJ2-1
V: TRBV13
CDR3: CASSSARNEQFF
DNA: TGTGCCAGCAGCTCCGCGAGGAATGAGCAGTTCTTC

size: NA
D: NA
J: TRBJ1-2
V: TRBV7-2
CDR3: CASSLNYGYTF
DNA: TGTGCCAGCAGCCTTAACTATGGCTACACCTTC

size: NA
D: NA
J: TRBJ1-1
V: TRBV7-2
CDR3: CASSLGYLGLAFF
DNA: TGTGCCAGCAGCTTAGGCTACCTTGGGCTGGCTTTCTTT

size: NA
D: TRBD2
J: TRBJ2-1
V: TRBV19
CDR3: CASIGSSGRHTYNEQFF
DNA: TGTGCCAGTATCGGCTCTAGCGGGAGACACACCTACAATGAGCAGTTCTTC

size: NA
D: NA
J: TRBJ2-3
V: TRBV11-2
CDR3: CASSLQGGTTDTQYF
DNA: TGTGCCAGCAGCCTCCAGGGGGGCACGACAGATACGCAGTATTTT

size: NA
D: NA
J: TRBJ1-2
V: TRBV5-1
CDR3: CASSLAQGSNYGYTF
DNA: TGCGCCAGCAGCTTGGCACAGGGATCTAACTATGGCTACACCTTC

size: NA
D: NA
J: TRBJ2-7
V: TRBV6-6
CDR3: CASSYSTSSYEQYF
DNA: TGTGCCAGCAGTTACTCGACTAGTTCCTACGAGCAGTACTTC

size: NA
D: TRBD1
J: TRBJ2-5
V: TRBV7-2
CDR3: CASSSPDRGETQYF
DNA: TGTGCCAGCAGCTCACCAGACAGGGGGGAGACCCAGTACTTC

size: NA
D: TRBD1
J: TRBJ1-6
V: TRBV7-8
CDR3: CASSWGQGGGSPLHF
DNA: TGTGCCAGCAGCTGGGGACAGGGCGGAGGTTCACCCCTCCACTTT

size: NA
D: NA
J: TRBJ2-5
V: TRBV5-1
CDR3: CASSPLEGGAWGETQYF
DNA: TGCGCCAGCAGCCCCCTTGAAGGGGGGGCCTGGGGAGAGACCCAGTACTTC

size: NA
D: NA
J: TRBJ1-6
V: TRBV3-1/TRBV3-2
CDR3: CASSQGGDNSPLHF
DNA: TGTGCCAGCAGCCAGGGAGGAGATAATTCACCCCTCCACTTT

size: NA
D: TRBD1
J: TRBJ1-2
V: TRBV4-3
CDR3: CASSQVHPGQGYGYTF
DNA: TGCGCCAGCAGCCAAGTCCATCCGGGACAGGGGTATGGCTACACCTTC

size: NA
D: NA
J: TRBJ1-1
V: TRBV5-1
CDR3: CASSEGNTEAFF
DNA: TGCGCCAGCAGTGAGGGGAACACTGAAGCTTTCTTT

size: NA
D: NA
J: TRBJ2-3
V: TRBV27
CDR3: CASSPPPGSLSLDTQYF
DNA: TGTGCCAGCAGTCCCCCGCCGGGGAGCCTGAGTTTAGATACGCAGTATTTT

size: NA
D: TRBD1
J: TRBJ2-3
V: TRBV24-1
CDR3: CATGSPGQGPDTQYF
DNA: TGTGCCACCGGCTCTCCGGGACAGGGCCCAGATACGCAGTATTTT

size: NA
D: NA
J: TRBJ1-5
V: TRBV28
CDR3: CASSPRREMAQPQHF
DNA: TGTGCCAGCAGTCCCCGCCGGGAGATGGCTCAGCCCCAGCATTTT

size: NA
D: TRBD1
J: TRBJ1-5
V: TRBV19
CDR3: CASTTQGNQPQHF
DNA: TGTGCCAGTACCACACAGGGGAATCAGCCCCAGCATTTT

size: NA
D: TRBD2
J: TRBJ2-1
V: TRBV4-1
CDR3: CASSQGAGVANEQFF
DNA: TGCGCCAGCAGCCAAGGGGCGGGGGTGGCAAATGAGCAGTTCTTC

size: NA
D: TRBD2
J: TRBJ2-1
V: TRBV29-1
CDR3: CSVVAGGYNEQFF
DNA: TGCAGCGTCGTAGCGGGGGGCTACAATGAGCAGTTCTTC

size: NA
D: TRBD2
J: TRBJ2-1
V: TRBV5-1
CDR3: CASSLSLLAGTGNEQFF
DNA: TGCGCCAGCAGCTTATCCCTTCTAGCGGGGACTGGCAATGAGCAGTTCTTC

size: NA
D: NA
J: TRBJ1-6
V: TRBV9
CDR3: CASSVTDSDVNSPLHF
DNA: TGTGCCAGCAGCGTAACCGACAGCGACGTAAATTCACCCCTCCACTTT

size: NA
D: TRBD1
J: TRBJ2-7
V: TRBV30
CDR3: CAWSPTGFEQYF
DNA: TGTGCCTGGAGCCCGACAGGGTTCGAGCAGTACTTC

size: NA
D: TRBD1
J: TRBJ1-2
V: TRBV9
CDR3: CASSVIFGTGHGYTF
DNA: TGTGCCAGCAGCGTAATCTTTGGGACAGGTCATGGCTACACCTTC

size: NA
D: NA
J: TRBJ1-1
V: TRBV7-9
CDR3: CASSPPIRFGTEAFF
DNA: TGTGCCAGCAGCCCTCCTATCAGGTTCGGCACTGAAGCTTTCTTT

size: NA
D: TRBD2
J: TRBJ2-7
V: TRBV4-1
CDR3: CASSQVGLAGFNYEQYF
DNA: TGCGCCAGCAGCCAAGTAGGACTAGCGGGATTTAACTACGAGCAGTACTTC

size: NA
D: NA
J: TRBJ1-5
V: TRBV19
CDR3: CASSIKTGPYQPQHF
DNA: TGTGCCAGTAGTATTAAGACAGGTCCTTATCAGCCCCAGCATTTT

size: NA
D: TRBD2
J: TRBJ2-7
V: TRBV29-1
CDR3: CSVELGGRTPYEQYF
DNA: TGCAGCGTTGAATTAGGCGGGAGGACCCCCTACGAGCAGTACTTC

size: NA
D: NA
J: TRBJ1-1
V: TRBV5-6
CDR3: CASSPRGLNTEAFF
DNA: TGTGCCAGCAGCCCTAGGGGGTTGAACACTGAAGCTTTCTTT

size: NA
D: NA
J: TRBJ2-7
V: TRBV5-1
CDR3: CASSALGQFEPYEQYF
DNA: TGCGCCAGCAGCGCGCTAGGACAGTTCGAGCCCTACGAGCAGTACTTC

size: NA
D: TRBD1
J: TRBJ1-3
V: TRBV6-6
CDR3: CATQTGYYSGNTIYF
DNA: TGTGCCACTCAGACAGGGTATTACTCTGGAAACACCATATATTTT

size: NA
D: TRBD1
J: TRBJ1-2
V: TRBV3-1/TRBV3-2
CDR3: CASSQAGYRGYGYTF
DNA: TGTGCCAGCAGCCAAGCCGGCTACAGGGGCTATGGCTACACCTTC

size: few
D: TRBD1
J: TRBJ2-2
V: TRBV27
CDR3: CASSLRDSTGELFF
DNA: TGTGCCAGCAGTTTAAGGGACAGCACCGGGGAGCTGTTTTTT

size: NA
D: NA
J: TRBJ2-3
V: TRBV5-1
CDR3: CASSLEGGGKDTQYF
DNA: TGCGCCAGCAGCTTGGAGGGAGGCGGTAAAGATACGCAGTATTTT

size: NA
D: TRBD1
J: TRBJ1-1
V: TRBV7-2
CDR3: CASSSRQGRDTEAFF
DNA: TGTGCCAGCAGCTCCAGACAGGGCCGGGACACTGAAGCTTTCTTT

size: NA
D: NA
J: TRBJ2-2
V: TRBV3-1/TRBV3-2
CDR3: CASSQGWSTGELFF
DNA: TGTGCCAGCAGCCAAGGTTGGAGCACCGGGGAGCTGTTTTTT

size: NA
D: TRBD2
J: TRBJ2-1
V: TRBV10-1
CDR3: CASSERLAGSYNEQFF
DNA: TGCGCCAGCAGTGAGCGACTAGCGGGGTCCTACAATGAGCAGTTCTTC

size: NA
D: NA
J: TRBJ1-6
V: TRBV2
CDR3: CASSVQELNNSPLHF
DNA: TGTGCCAGCAGTGTACAGGAGCTAAATAATTCACCCCTCCACTTT

size: NA
D: NA
J: TRBJ1-2
V: TRBV10-3
CDR3: CAISSGQGRDGYTF
DNA: TGTGCCATCAGTTCGGGGCAGGGGAGAGATGGCTACACCTTC

size: NA
D: NA
J: TRBJ2-1
V: TRBV29-1
CDR3: CSVEGKLGPQRYNEQFF
DNA: TGCAGCGTGGAGGGTAAACTAGGCCCCCAGCGATACAATGAGCAGTTCTTC

size: NA
D: TRBD2
J: TRBJ2-4
V: TRBV5-6
CDR3: CASSLGLASFTGSKNIQYF
DNA: TGTGCCAGCAGCTTGGGACTAGCGAGTTTTACCGGTTCCAAAAACATTCAGTACTTC

size: NA
D: NA
J: TRBJ2-6
V: TRBV7-9
CDR3: CASSPLGQLSGANVLTF
DNA: TGTGCCAGCAGCCCCCTGGGCCAGCTCTCTGGGGCCAACGTCCTGACTTTC